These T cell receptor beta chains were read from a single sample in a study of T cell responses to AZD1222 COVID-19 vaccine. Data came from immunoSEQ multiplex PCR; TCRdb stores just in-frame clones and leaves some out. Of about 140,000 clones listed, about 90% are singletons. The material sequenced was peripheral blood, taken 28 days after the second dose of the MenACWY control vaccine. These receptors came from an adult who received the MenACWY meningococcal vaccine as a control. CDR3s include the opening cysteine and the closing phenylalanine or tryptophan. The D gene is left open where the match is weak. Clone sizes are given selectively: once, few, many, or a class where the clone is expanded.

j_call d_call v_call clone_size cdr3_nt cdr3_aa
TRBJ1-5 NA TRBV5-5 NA TGTGCCAGCAGCTTGTCCGCAGCAGGGGTCCGCCTCCACCAGCCCCAGCATTTT CASSLSAAGVRLHQPQHF
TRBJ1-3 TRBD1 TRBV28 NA TGTGCCGGGGGTGGAACAGGGGAGGGAAACACCATATATTTT CAGGGTGEGNTIYF
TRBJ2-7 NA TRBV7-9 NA TGTGCCAGCACATGGGATTTCGGTGACGAGCAGTACTTC CASTWDFGDEQYF
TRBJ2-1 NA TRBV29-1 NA TGCAGCGTCATTCCCCGTCACAATGAGCAGTTCTTC CSVIPRHNEQFF
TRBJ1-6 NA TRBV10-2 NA TGCGCCAGCAGTGACACCGCAGATTCACCCCTCCACTTT CASSDTADSPLHF
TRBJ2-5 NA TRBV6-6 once TGTGCCAGCACCCTGATCGGGCTTGCAGAGACCCAGTACTTC CASTLIGLAETQYF
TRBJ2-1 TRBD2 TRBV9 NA TGTGCCAGCAGCACTAGCGGGAGAGGATACAATGAGCAGTTCTTC CASSTSGRGYNEQFF
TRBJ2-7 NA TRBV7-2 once TGTGCCAGCAGCGAAAGGCCAGTTACCTACGAGCAGTACTTC CASSERPVTYEQYF
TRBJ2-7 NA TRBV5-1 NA TGCGCCAGCAGCTTGGACGGCCAGGTCTACGAGCAGTACTTC CASSLDGQVYEQYF
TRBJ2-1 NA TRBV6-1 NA TGTGCCAGCAGTGAAAGGGTCAGCTCCTACAATGAGCAGTTCTTC CASSERVSSYNEQFF
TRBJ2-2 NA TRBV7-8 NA TGTGCCAGCAGGTTACAGGGTTCGAACACCGGGGAGCTGTTTTTT CASRLQGSNTGELFF
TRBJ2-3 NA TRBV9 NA TGTGCCAGCAGCGTAGCGGGGGCGGGCACAGATACGCAGTATTTT CASSVAGAGTDTQYF
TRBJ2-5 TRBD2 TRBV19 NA TGTGCCAGTAGTTCCTCCCTAGCGGGGGGGGAGACCCAGTACTTC CASSSSLAGGETQYF
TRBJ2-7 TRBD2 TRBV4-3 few TGCGCCAGCAGCCGCCGAGTTAGCGGGAGTGGCGAGCAGTACTTC CASSRRVSGSGEQYF
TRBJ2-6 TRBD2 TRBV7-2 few TGTGCCAGCAGCTTAGCAAGTAGCGGGAGGGCCGAGGGTTCTGGGGCCAACGTCCTGACTTTC CASSLASSGRAEGSGANVLTF
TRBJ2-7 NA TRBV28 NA TGTGCCAGCAGGTCCGGGCCTACCTACGAGCAGTACTTC CASRSGPTYEQYF
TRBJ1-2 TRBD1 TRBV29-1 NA TGCAGCGTCGCCCCGGACAGGGGACATGGCTACACCTTC CSVAPDRGHGYTF
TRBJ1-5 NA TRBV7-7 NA TGTGCTAGCACCAAGATAGAGCCCTACGAGGATCAGCCCCAGCATTTT CASTKIEPYEDQPQHF
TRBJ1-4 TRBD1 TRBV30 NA TGTGCCTGGAGTGTTAGGGGGCGAGAAAAACTGTTTTTT CAWSVRGREKLFF
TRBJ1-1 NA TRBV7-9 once TGTGCCAGCAGCTTAGGGCAGGTGAACACTGAAGCTTTCTTT CASSLGQVNTEAFF
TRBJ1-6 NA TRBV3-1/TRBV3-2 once TGTGCCAGCAGCCAAGGGTTCCCAGGGTATAATTCACCCCTCCACTTT CASSQGFPGYNSPLHF
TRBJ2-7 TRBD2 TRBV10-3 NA TGTGCCATCAGTGATAGGCTTAACAGGCGGCGGGAGAGCTACGAGCAGTACTTC CAISDRLNRRRESYEQYF
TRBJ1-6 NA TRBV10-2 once TGCGCCAGCAGGGCAGGGGACTCACCCCTCCACTTT CASRAGDSPLHF
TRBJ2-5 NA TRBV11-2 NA TGTGCCAGCGGGTTGGATGCCCAAGAGACCCAGTACTTC CASGLDAQETQYF
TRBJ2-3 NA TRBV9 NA TGTGCCAGCAGCCGAAGCATGGGCGAAAATACGCAGTATTTT CASSRSMGENTQYF
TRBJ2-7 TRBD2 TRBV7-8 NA TGTGCCAGCAGCTTAGGACGGGTGCGTAGCGGGGTGAGCTCCTACGAGCAGTACTTC CASSLGRVRSGVSSYEQYF
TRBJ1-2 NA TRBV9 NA TGTGCCAGCAGCGTAGTGGGGGGCCGGGAAGGCTACACCTTC CASSVVGGREGYTF
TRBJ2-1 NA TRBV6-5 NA TGTGCCAGCAGTTACCCAGGGGGGCCAAATGAGCAGTTCTTC CASSYPGGPNEQFF